This T cell receptor beta chain appears in the sequencing data of a study of CD8+CD57+ T cells in acquired aplastic anemia. At the level of the study: Recorded DNA amounts for sorted CD4+ and CD8+ cells had an average of 3.2 ug. Overall study results and limits: No significant difference in CD8+ Simpson's diversity was found between patients and controls. A set of 25 to 35 CD8+ CDR3 sequences was shared between patients and controls, and these sequences appeared highly expressed in patients.

Researchers used genomic DNA as the template to profile TCR beta VDJ and CDR3. TCRdb redid the calling of the reads with MiXCR, one entry per CDR3 protein. The sample includes roughly 200,000 distinct CDR3 sequences, 63% of them seen just once. This clonotype occurred a few times. As yet, its antigen is unknown. A much more abundant neighbour one base away suggests this may be a read error. In patients chosen for sequencing, flow cytometry had shown CD8+CD57+ cell expansion. Sequencing used sorted CD4+, CD8+, or CD8+CD57+ T cells (not recorded which) from PBMCs. The sequence derives from a human donor with aplastic anemia.

DNA for the CDR3: TGTGCCAGCAGTTCGACCTTTTCCCGGGACAGCTACGAGCAGTACTTC. Protein product: CASSSTFSRDSYEQYF. V is TRBV12-3 or TRBV12-4 and J is TRBJ2-7; 7 bases align to TRBD1. This CDR3 has 16 residues. V shed 4 bases and J 3 bases; nucleotides not matched to a gene: 12.